The 14 T cell receptor beta chains presented below share a single source sample, sequenced in a study of CD8+ T cells in alopecia areata. RNA was isolated and reverse transcribed to cDNA, the sequencing template. Only in-frame clones appear in the TCRdb table, and some are missing; sequencing was by immunoSEQ multiplex PCR. In the table there are about 290,000 clones, 58% of which are singletons. This sample's treatment: oral pan-JAK inhibitor, 5-10 mg twice daily. The sequences come from CD4+ T cells sorted from blood, collected at week 24, from a patient treated with tofacitinib. These receptors were taken from a human donor with alopecia areata.

The chain combines TRBV30 with TRBJ2-5, with D unresolved. Germline V gene lookup returns CDR1 GTSNPN and CDR2 SVGIG (reference sequence). V gave up 3 bases and J gave up 0 bases, with 14 bases separating them. This CDR3 region has 15 residues. CDR3 amino acids: CAWRSFDWNQETQYF. In DNA, the CDR3 is TGTGCCTGGAGGTCCTTCGACTGGAACCAAGAGACCCAGTACTTC.

The chain uses TRBV7-8 and TRBJ2-7; D not certain. Germline V CDR1 and CDR2: SGHVS, FQNEAQ. This CDR3 has 13 amino acids. V gave up 5 bases and J gave up 3 bases, with 11 bases separating them. For the CDR3, the DNA is TGTGCCAGCAGCCCCTCGGACCTCTACGAGCAGTACTTC. Its translation: CASSPSDLYEQYF. Filled out from reference TRBV7-8 and TRBJ2-7, the complete variable domain reads GAGVSQSPRYKVAKRGQDVALRCDPISGHVSLFWYQQALGQGPEFLTYFQNEAQLDKSGLPSDRFFAERPEGSVSTLKIQRTQQEDSAVYLCASSPSDLYEQYFGPGTRLTVT.

The rearrangement uses TRBV29-1 and TRBJ1-5, with TRBD1 matching over 7 bases. Germline CDR1 SQVTM, CDR2 ANQGSEA. The CDR3 contains 12 residues. Unmatched junction bases numbered 4, after V lost 5 bases and J lost 6 bases. CDR3: CSVSQGSQPQHF. As DNA, the CDR3 is TGCAGCGTTTCACAGGGGAGTCAGCCCCAGCATTTT.

The chain uses TRBV6-6 and TRBJ2-7, with 7 positions matching TRBD1. Germline loops: CDR1 MNHNY, CDR2 SVGAGI (reference sequence). This CDR3 contains 14 residues. With V trimmed by 6 bases and J by 0 bases, 5 bases remained unmatched. Here the CDR3 reads CASSRDSLSYEQYF. CDR3 DNA sequence: TGTGCCAGCAGCCGGGACAGTCTCTCCTACGAGCAGTACTTC.

V is TRBV4-2 and J is TRBJ2-2; D ambiguous. This CDR3 region has 14 residues. The germline V gene has CDR1 LGHNA and CDR2 YNFKEQ. V gave up 0 bases and J gave up 6 bases, with 8 bases separating them. DNA of the CDR3: TGTGCCAGCAGCCAAGATCCGCGTCCCGGGGAGCTGTTTTTT. Its protein is CASSQDPRPGELFF.

The chain carries TRBV10-3 and TRBJ1-1, with D tentatively TRBD1 (6 bases). Germline CDR1 ENHRY, CDR2 SYGVKD. Trimming shortened V by 0 bases and J by 0 bases, and 8 bases separated the two germline ends. CDR3 length: 15 amino acids. The CDR3 DNA reads TGTGCCATCAGTGAGTCGCAGGGGTTGAACACTGAAGCTTTCTTT. Protein sequence: CAISESQGLNTEAFF.

The rearrangement joins TRBV7-9 to TRBJ2-1; 8 bases line up with TRBD2. The length of the CDR3 is 15 residues. The trim removed 5 bases at V and 6 bases at J, leaving 9 bases unmatched. Germline V gene sequence: CDR1 SEHNR, CDR2 FQNEAQ (reference sequence). The CDR3, as DNA: TGTGCCAGCAGCCCGCGGGGGGCGGGTTTCAATGAGCAGTTCTTC. Translated: CASSPRGAGFNEQFF.

This clone came up a few times. This chain uses TRBV23-1 with TRBJ1-1; 8 bases fit TRBD1. TRBV23-1 falls under the ORF class, with uncertain function. With V trimmed by 6 bases and J by 3 bases, 0 bases remained unmatched. This CDR3 region has 12 residues. In nucleotides, the CDR3 is TGCGCCAGCAGGGACAGGGACACTGAAGCTTTCTTT. Translated: CASRDRDTEAFF.

The chain uses TRBV14 and TRBJ1-5, with D hard to call. This CDR3 contains 13 residues. CDR1 is SGHDN and CDR2 is FVKESK in the germline V gene. Trimming pared 1 base from V and 13 bases from J, leaving 14 bases between. The CDR3 here is CASSQGASDLQHF. The CDR3 DNA is TGTGCCAGCAGCCAAGGGGCCTCGGACCTACAGCATTTT.

The chain has TRBV19 and TRBJ1-2, with a possible D match to TRBD1 (5 bases). There are 15 residues in the CDR3. Between the trimmed V and J ends, which lost 7 bases and 3 bases, there was a span of 18 bases. The germline V gene encodes CDR1 LNHDA and CDR2 SQIVND (reference sequence). CDR3 protein: CASINLSGADYGYTF. For the CDR3, the DNA is TGTGCCAGTATCAATTTGAGCGGGGCGGACTATGGCTACACCTTC.

This clone was detected once. J is TRBJ1-2 and V is TRBV28; tentative D call: TRBD1 (6 bases). Germline lookup yields CDR1 MDHEN and CDR2 SYDVKM. CDR3 size: 16 residues. Trimming took off 9 bases at V and 1 base at J, with 21 bases between the two ends. The CDR3 reads CARGLERGASNYGYTF. The CDR3 DNA reads TGTGCCAGAGGACTGGAGCGGGGGGCGAGTAACTATGGCTACACCTTC.

The chain is built from TRBV27 and TRBJ2-4; 9 bases fit TRBD1. V dropped 8 bases and J dropped 1; count of bases not matched to a gene: 6. The CDR3 runs to 15 residues. In germline, CDR1 is MNHEY, CDR2 SMNVEV (reference sequence). As DNA, the CDR3 is TGTGCCAGCCGAGACAGGGGGTTTGCCAAAAACATTCAGTACTTC. Its translation is CASRDRGFAKNIQYF.

The chain employs TRBV29-1 and TRBJ1-1, with D uncertain. This CDR3 is 10 amino acids long. Germline loops: CDR1 SQVTM, CDR2 ANQGSEA. Trimming removed 7 bases at V and 5 bases at J, with 8 bases between. The CDR3 here is CSGSLTEAFF. Written as DNA, the CDR3 is TGCAGCGGAAGTCTTACTGAAGCTTTCTTT.

The J gene is TRBJ1-2, the V gene TRBV6-6; 9 bases are shared with TRBD1. The CDR3 runs 13 residues. Unmatched junction bases numbered 1, after V lost 6 bases and J lost 2 bases. The germline V gene encodes CDR1 MNHNY and CDR2 SVGAGI (reference sequence). The CDR3 DNA reads TGTGCCAGCAGCGGACAGGGGAACTATGGCTACACCTTC. It specifies CASSGQGNYGYTF.